This T cell receptor (beta chain) was observed in a study of cytomegalovirus exposure and HLA in healthy donors. The length of the CDR3 is 15 residues. The J segment lost 4 bases and the V segment lost 6 bases, leaving 9 bases of the junction unmatched. The germline CDR1 and CDR2 sequences are ENHRY and SYGVKD. Both 60 Vbeta primers and 13 Jbeta primers went into the PCR. Sequenced by immunoSEQ multiplex PCR; TCRdb stores in-frame clones only, minus some. Of 120,000 or so clones listed, 75% to 90% are singletons. This clonotype was sampled from a man aged 25-40 years in good health and CMV-seronegative. The V gene is TRBV10-3, the J gene TRBJ2-3, with 8 positions matching TRBD2. Sequencing was carried out using PBMCs. CDR3 nucleotides: TGTGCCATCAGACCAAGCGGGAGCGCCGCAGATACGCAGTATTTT. This encodes CAIRPSGSAADTQYF.